These 30 T cell receptor beta chains originate from one sample sequenced in a study of shared clonotypes between healthy human individuals. Assay used: immunoSEQ multiplex PCR; TCRdb lists only in-frame clones, some missing. The top ten hold over 0.8% of the sample, which has some 1.1 million clones, around 77% seen once. Specimen: memory CD4+ T cells from PBMCs. Indicated subset: CD45RA-negative fraction. The receptors were sampled from a man aged 18 to 30 in good health. Some clones in this sample may be carry-over from other donors' samples.

The sample holds many counts of this clone. J is TRBJ2-1 and V is TRBV30; 7 bases match TRBD2. CDR1 and CDR2 from the germline V gene are GTSNPN and SVGIG (reference sequence). Trimming removed 7 bases from V and 15 bases from J; junction bases left unmatched: 12. The length of the CDR3 is 11 residues. Here the CDR3 DNA reads TGTGCCTTCGCTGGGGGGGAGGACCCGTTCTTC. This encodes CAFAGGEDPFF. Looking up the rest from reference TRBV30 and TRBJ2-1 gives the full variable domain: SQTIHQWPATLVQPVGSPLSLECTVEGTSNPNLYWYRQAAGRGLQLLFYSVGIGQISSEVPQNLSASRPQDRQFILSSKKLLLSDSGFYLCAFAGGEDPFFGPGTRLTVL.

About this clone: The sample holds other DNA sequences that translate to the same CDR3. The CDR3 region has the DNA TGTGCCTCAAGATCGGTCAACACTGAAGCTTTCTTT. Residues: CASRSVNTEAFF. The chain is built from TRBV28 and TRBJ1-1; D gene ambiguous. V shed 11 bases and J shed 2 bases, with 12 bases lying between them. CDR3 length: 12 residues. CDR1 MDHEN and CDR2 SYDVKM come from the germline V gene.

This chain links TRBV15 with TRBJ2-4; possibly TRBD1 or TRBD2 for D (7 bases each). The V gene lost 4 bases and the J gene lost 7 bases, with 14 bases spanning the gap. This CDR3 has 14 residues. Germline V lookup: CDR1 LNHNV, CDR2 YYDKDF (reference sequence). CDR3 region: CATSTSGGGNIQYF. In DNA, the CDR3 is TGTGCCACCAGCACATCAGGGGGAGGGAACATTCAGTACTTC.

The chain carries TRBV25-1 and TRBJ2-5; 7 bases map to TRBD1. The germline gives CDR1 MGHDK, CDR2 SYGVNS. CDR3 size: 15 residues. The junction had 6 bases not matched to a gene; V was cut back by 0 bases and J by 5 bases. As DNA, the CDR3 is TGTGCCAGCAGTGAATATATAGGGGGCGGCGAGACCCAGTACTTC. Encoded protein: CASSEYIGGGETQYF.

V is TRBV14 and J is TRBJ2-1, with 8 positions matching TRBD2. In germline, CDR1 is SGHDN, CDR2 FVKESK. Germline trimming cut 1 base from V and 5 bases from J; bases unmatched to any gene: 4. CDR3 size: 15 residues. In nucleotides, the CDR3 is TGTGCCAGCAGCCAAGGGCGGGAGGCCCACAATGAGCAGTTCTTC. Protein: CASSQGREAHNEQFF.

This chain connects TRBV7-2 to TRBJ2-7; 13 bases are shared with TRBD2. The V and J ends lost 5 bases and 4 bases, in that order; junction bases with no gene match: 17. Germline values: CDR1 SGHTA, CDR2 FQGNSA. The CDR3 length is 19 residues. The CDR3 protein is CASSHGLAGERRGRYEQYF. The DNA of the CDR3 is TGTGCCAGCAGCCATGGACTAGCGGGAGAGAGGAGGGGGAGGTACGAGCAGTACTTC.

The chain has TRBV28 and TRBJ2-4; 10 bases match TRBD1. CDR1 and CDR2 from the germline V gene are MDHEN and SYDVKM. The CDR3 covers 16 residues. V trimming: 3 bases; J trimming: 7 bases; junction bases outside the gene matches: 9. Written as DNA, the CDR3 is TGTGCCAGCAGTTTTCCGGGACAGGGGAGGGGGAACATTCAGTACTTC. This encodes CASSFPGQGRGNIQYF.

The chain combines TRBV5-1 with TRBJ2-6, with D possibly being TRBD2 (6 bases). The germline V gene has CDR1 SGHRS and CDR2 YFSETQ. V was clipped by 4 bases and J by 0 bases, with 20 bases between them. This CDR3 is built from 19 residues. As DNA, the CDR3 is TGCGCCAGCAGCCCCATGGGGCGGGGTAGCCTCTCTGGGGCCAACGTCCTGACTTTC. Protein: CASSPMGRGSLSGANVLTF.

The V gene is TRBV29-1, the J gene TRBJ2-7; D may be TRBD1 (5 bases). Germline CDR1 SQVTM, CDR2 ANQGSEA. The germline V and J ends were trimmed by 4 bases and 6 bases, with 10 bases remaining between them. The CDR3 spans 11 residues. DNA of the CDR3: TGCAGCGTTGGGGTTAGGGGCGAGCAGTACTTC. Translated: CSVGVRGEQYF.

J is TRBJ1-1 and V is TRBV29-1, with D maybe TRBD1 (5 bases). The CDR3 contains 12 residues. Germline-derived CDR1 and CDR2 are SQVTM and ANQGSEA. With 4 bases removed from V and 7 bases from J, the gap between germline ends came to 13 bases. The CDR3 protein is CSVGGSSNEAFF. CDR3 DNA: TGCAGCGTTGGGGGCAGCAGCAATGAAGCTTTCTTT. The full variable domain, completed using reference TRBV29-1 and TRBJ1-1, is SAVISQKPSRDICQRGTSLTIQCQVDSQVTMMFWYRQQPGQSLTLIATANQGSEATYESGFVIDKFPISRPNLTFSTLTVSNMSPEDSSIYLCSVGGSSNEAFFGQGTRLTVV.

This clone appeared once. The rearrangement links TRBV2 to TRBJ2-4; D is possibly TRBD2 (5 bases). The CDR3 totals 14 residues. V was trimmed by 4 bases and J by 6 bases, leaving 13 bases between them. CDR1 is SNHLY and CDR2 is FYNNEI in the germline V gene. CDR3 DNA sequence: TGTGCCAGCAGTGTTATAGGAGGATTAAACATTCAGTACTTC. Translated, it gives CASSVIGGLNIQYF.

The chain recombines TRBV7-9 with TRBJ1-2; D unclear. Germline V gene sequence: CDR1 SEHNR, CDR2 FQNEAQ (reference sequence). V shed 5 bases and J shed 4 bases, with 11 bases lying between them. This CDR3 comprises 13 residues. CDR3 nucleotides: TGTGCCAGCAGCCCCGCTTACCTCTATGGCTACACCTTC. The encoded protein is CASSPAYLYGYTF.

The chain joins TRBV6-1 to TRBJ1-5; TRBD1 agrees at 7 bases. CDR3 length equals 13 residues. Germline values: CDR1 MNHNS, CDR2 SASEGT. V lost 4 bases, J lost 4 bases, and 1 base stayed unmatched. The CDR3 nucleotides are TGTGCCAGCAGTGTACAGGGGAATCAGCCCCAGCATTTT. Translation: CASSVQGNQPQHF.

The CDR3, as DNA: TGTGCCATCAGCGATGGACACCCTGCAACTAATGAAAAACTGTTTTTT. It encodes CAISDGHPATNEKLFF. This chain uses TRBV10-3 with TRBJ1-4, with D possibly being TRBD1 (5 bases). Germline lookup yields CDR1 ENHRY and CDR2 SYGVKD. With 6 bases removed from V and 0 bases from J, the gap between germline ends came to 14 bases. CDR3 size: 16 residues.

The chain joins TRBV5-1 to TRBJ2-5, with 12 bases identical to TRBD2. The CDR3 has 16 residues. Looked up from germline, CDR1 is SGHRS and CDR2 is YFSETQ. V lost 4 bases to trimming and J lost 2 bases; unmatched junction nucleotides: 6. The CDR3 bases are TGCGCCAGCAGCCCAGTTACTAGCGGGAGGCAAGAGACCCAGTACTTC. Its protein is CASSPVTSGRQETQYF. The complete variable domain, with remaining parts taken from reference TRBV5-1 and TRBJ2-5, reads KAGVTQTPRYLIKTRGQQVTLSCSPISGHRSVSWYQQTPGQGLQFLFEYFSETQRNKGNFPGRFSGRQFSNSRSEMNVSTLELGDSALYLCASSPVTSGRQETQYFGPGTRLLVL.

The chain recombines TRBV10-3 with TRBJ2-1, with TRBD2 matching 7 bases. V shed 2 bases, J shed 6 bases, and the junction held 1 base outside the gene matches. CDR1 ENHRY and CDR2 SYGVKD come from the germline V gene. The CDR3 length is 13 residues. DNA of the CDR3: TGTGCCATCAGTGAGGTAGCGGGCAATGAGCAGTTCTTC. It codes for CAISEVAGNEQFF.

This clone has more than one count but fewer than ten. The rearrangement uses TRBV28 and TRBJ2-7, with D perhaps matching TRBD2 (5 bases). This CDR3 region has 13 residues. Germline CDR1 and CDR2: MDHEN and SYDVKM. Trimming left V 5 bases short and J 4 bases short, with 12 bases between. The CDR3 DNA is TGTGCCAGCAGTCAGCCCCGAGGGTACGAGCAGTACTTC. It encodes CASSQPRGYEQYF. The whole variable domain, filled in from reference TRBV28 and TRBJ2-7, reads DVKVTQSSRYLVKRTGEKVFLECVQDMDHENMFWYRQDPGLGLRLIYFSYDVKMKEKGDIPEGYSVSREKKERFSLILESASTNQTSMYLCASSQPRGYEQYFGPGTRLTVT.

The chain carries TRBV5-1 and TRBJ2-1; the D is unclear. The V gene lost 0 bases and the J gene lost 5 bases, with 6 bases spanning the gap. Germline V gene data show CDR1 as SGHRS and CDR2 as YFSETQ. This CDR3 has 13 amino acids. CDR3 protein: CASSLGQDNEQFF. DNA for the CDR3: TGCGCCAGCAGCTTGGGGCAGGACAATGAGCAGTTCTTC.

Turning to this clone: This sample also contains other DNA sequences that code for the same CDR3. V is TRBV5-6 and J is TRBJ2-3, with 7 bases fitting TRBD1. Germline-derived CDR1 and CDR2 are SGHDT and YYEEEE. The V and J ends lost 0 bases and 5 bases, in that order; junction bases with no gene match: 0. The CDR3 covers 13 residues. The CDR3 DNA sequence: TGTGCCAGCAGCTTGGCAGGGGGAGATACGCAGTATTTT. Translating gives CASSLAGGDTQYF.

This rearrangement joins TRBV5-6 to TRBJ1-2; 11 positions match TRBD1. Trimming removed 4 bases from V and 7 bases from J; junction bases left unmatched: 9. The germline gives CDR1 SGHDT, CDR2 YYEEEE. This CDR3 spans 15 amino acids. The CDR3 bases are TGTGCCAGCAGCCACCCGGGACAGGGGGTCTTTGGCTACACCTTC. Translation: CASSHPGQGVFGYTF.

This clone was counted once. V is TRBV5-5 and J is TRBJ1-4; a possible D gene is TRBD1 (5 bases). The V and J ends lost 5 bases and 7 bases respectively, with 18 bases between them. The CDR3 length is 15 residues. Germline V gene data show CDR1 as SGHKS and CDR2 as YYEKEE (reference sequence). The CDR3 sequence is CASSPPRQGGEKLFF. The CDR3 region has the DNA TGTGCCAGCAGTCCGCCCCGGCAGGGAGGTGAAAAACTGTTTTTT. Full variable domain (outside the CDR3, taken from reference TRBV5-5 and TRBJ1-4): DAGVTQSPTHLIKTRGQQVTLRCSPISGHKSVSWYQQVLGQGPQFIFQYYEKEERGRGNFPDRFSARQFPNYSSELNVNALLLGDSALYLCASSPPRQGGEKLFFGSGTQLSVL.

The rearrangement links TRBV5-4 to TRBJ2-7; 10 bases align to TRBD2. This CDR3 is built from 17 residues. With 4 bases clipped from V and 6 bases from J, the junction kept 16 bases outside the gene matches. Germline assignment: CDR1 SGHNT and CDR2 YYREEE (reference sequence). The CDR3 DNA reads as TGTGCCAGCAGCCCTGGACTAGCGGTCCCAGGCTCCGGCGAGCAGTACTTC. This translates into CASSPGLAVPGSGEQYF.

The chain has TRBV11-3 and TRBJ2-1, with D possibly matching TRBD2 (7 bases). The CDR3 sequence is 12 residues long. Per germline, CDR1 SGHNT and CDR2 YENEEA. V lost 5 bases to trimming and J lost 9 bases, with 11 bases between them. The CDR3 spells CASSGGATEQFF. DNA for the CDR3: TGTGCCAGCAGCGGGGGGGCCACTGAGCAGTTCTTC.

The chain employs TRBV28 and TRBJ1-4, with D perhaps matching TRBD1 (5 bases). This CDR3 has 13 residues. Germline values: CDR1 MDHEN, CDR2 SYDVKM. The V and J ends lost 2 bases and 8 bases respectively, with 9 bases between them. CDR3 region: CASSLVQGEKLFF. The CDR3 nucleotides read TGTGCCAGCAGTTTAGTGCAGGGCGAAAAACTGTTTTTT. Based on the CDR3 plus reference TRBV28 and TRBJ1-4, the full variable domain is DVKVTQSSRYLVKRTGEKVFLECVQDMDHENMFWYRQDPGLGLRLIYFSYDVKMKEKGDIPEGYSVSREKKERFSLILESASTNQTSMYLCASSLVQGEKLFFGSGTQLSVL.

The chain has TRBV7-2 and TRBJ2-6, with 12 bases matching TRBD2. The trim removed 5 bases at V and 2 bases at J, leaving 10 bases unmatched. Germline V gives CDR1 SGHTA, CDR2 FQGNSA. The CDR3 is 19 residues long. CDR3: CASSLRLAGVMTGANVLTF. In DNA form, the CDR3 reads TGTGCCAGCAGCCTACGACTAGCGGGAGTTATGACTGGGGCCAACGTCCTGACTTTC. The full variable domain, its missing parts supplied by reference TRBV7-2 and TRBJ2-6, is GAGVSQSPSNKVTEKGKDVELRCDPISGHTALYWYRQSLGQGLEFLIYFQGNSAPDKSGLPSDRFSAERTGGSVSTLTIQRTQQEDSAVYLCASSLRLAGVMTGANVLTFGAGSRLTVL.

This chain uses TRBV6-1 with TRBJ1-1; D gene unclear. Trimming removed 1 base from V and 6 bases from J, with 12 bases in between. The germline CDR1 and CDR2 sequences are MNHNS and SASEGT. The CDR3 runs 14 residues. CDR3 loop: CASSEDRVSAEAFF. The DNA of the CDR3 is TGTGCCAGCAGTGAAGATCGGGTTTCTGCTGAAGCTTTCTTT.

With regard to this clone: This CDR3 is also generated by other DNA sequences in the sample. The chain links TRBV11-2 to TRBJ2-7; 10 bases line up with TRBD1. The CDR3 consists of 14 residues. Germline V CDR1 and CDR2: SGHAT, FQNNGV. V lost 5 bases, J lost 2 bases, and 3 bases stayed unmatched. CDR3 coding DNA: TGTGCCAGCAGCCGGGACAGGGGCGCCTACGAGCAGTACTTC. It encodes CASSRDRGAYEQYF.

The chain has TRBV28 and TRBJ1-5; a possible D gene is TRBD1 (5 bases). The CDR3 runs to 15 residues. Germline V lookup: CDR1 MDHEN, CDR2 SYDVKM. The V end lost 1 base, the J end lost 3 bases, and 10 bases lay between the germline ends. This CDR3 is CASSLLGADNQPQHF. CDR3 sequence (DNA): TGTGCCAGCAGTTTATTAGGGGCAGACAATCAGCCCCAGCATTTT.

In this sample, this clone turned up once. The chain is built from TRBV5-4 and TRBJ2-2; possibly TRBD2 for D (6 bases). CDR1 and CDR2 (germline): SGHNT, YYREEE (reference sequence). CDR3 size: 15 residues. Deletions cut 4 bases from V and 3 bases from J, with 13 bases between. The CDR3 here is CASSIAWGDTGELFF. The CDR3 region has the DNA TGTGCCAGCAGCATCGCGTGGGGGGACACCGGGGAGCTGTTTTTT.

The chain couples TRBV11-2 to TRBJ2-1, with 7 bases matching TRBD2. Per the germline V gene, CDR1 is SGHAT and CDR2 is FQNNGV. The CDR3 runs to 15 residues. J was trimmed by 2 bases and V by 1 base; bases with no gene match: 2. The CDR3 coding sequence is TGTGCCAGCAGCTTAGGCGGGAGCACCTACAATGAGCAGTTCTTC. It codes for CASSLGGSTYNEQFF.